One sample yielded the 25 T cell receptor beta chains listed below, sequenced in a study of control samples from healthy donors and cancer patients. Sequencing used immunoSEQ multiplex PCR; TCRdb keeps in-frame clones, though not all of them. The sample yields about 170,000 clones, around 92% seen once. The sequenced material came from blood. The source of these receptors is a woman in her twenties or thirties in good health.

This chain links TRBV19 with TRBJ1-2; TRBD1 aligns across 11 bases. The CDR3 consists of 15 residues. CDR1 is LNHDA and CDR2 is SQIVND in the germline V gene (reference sequence). The V and J ends lost 6 bases and 2 bases, in that order; junction bases with no gene match: 5. In nucleotides, the CDR3 is TGTGCCAGTAGCCCCGGGACAGGGGGGAACTATGGCTACACCTTC. Amino acids: CASSPGTGGNYGYTF.

V usage is TRBV5-5 and J usage is TRBJ2-6; weak D call: TRBD1 (7 bases). Between the trimmed V and J ends, which lost 2 bases and 2 bases, there was a span of 8 bases. The CDR3 extends over 15 amino acids. Looked up from germline, CDR1 is SGHKS and CDR2 is YYEKEE (reference sequence). In DNA form, the CDR3 reads TGTGCCAGCAGCTTCAGGGGGGCTGGGGCCAACGTCCTGACTTTC. Translating it yields CASSFRGAGANVLTF.

The V and J genes are TRBV5-1 and TRBJ2-1; no clear D. CDR1 is SGHRS and CDR2 is YFSETQ in the germline V gene. This CDR3 region has 13 residues. Trimming stripped 5 bases from V and 6 bases from J, with 12 bases between. Here the CDR3 reads CASRKDERNEQFF. In nucleotides, the CDR3 is TGCGCCAGCAGGAAAGACGAACGCAATGAGCAGTTCTTC.

The CDR3 loop reads CASSYSIGGAGLQETQYF. The CDR3 bases are TGTGCCAGCAGTTACTCGATTGGGGGAGCGGGCCTACAAGAGACCCAGTACTTC. This rearrangement joins TRBV6-2 or TRBV6-3 to TRBJ2-5, with D possibly being TRBD2 (6 bases). This CDR3 comprises 18 residues. V was shortened by 0 bases and J by 2 bases, with 19 bases between the two germline ends. Germline CDR1 and CDR2: MNHEY and SVGEGT.

This clone was picked up a small number of times. V is TRBV6-5 and J is TRBJ2-2; 10 bases align to TRBD1. There are 14 residues in the CDR3. Germline V gives CDR1 MNHEY, CDR2 SVGAGI. V dropped 7 bases and J dropped 5; count of bases not matched to a gene: 4. CDR3 in DNA: TGTGCCAGCAACCGGGACAGGGGTACCGGGGAGCTGTTTTTT. It is translated as CASNRDRGTGELFF.

The J gene is TRBJ2-1, the V gene TRBV7-3; TRBD2 matches at 11 bases. The CDR3 length is 14 residues. V gave up 6 bases and J gave up 8 bases; unmatched junction bases: 6. The germline V gene has CDR1 SGHTA and CDR2 FQGTGA. CDR3 nucleotides: TGTGCCAGCAGAGTAGCGGGGGGGCCCGATGAGCAGTTCTTC. Translating gives CASRVAGGPDEQFF. Together with reference TRBV7-3 and TRBJ2-1, the CDR3 gives the full variable domain: GAGVSQTPSNKVTEKGKYVELRCDPISGHTALYWYRQSLGQGPEFLIYFQGTGAADDSGLPNDRFFAVRPEGSVSTLKIQRTERGDSAVYLCASRVAGGPDEQFFGPGTRLTVL.

The chain links TRBV11-2 to TRBJ1-1; D might be TRBD1 (6 bases). V gave up 5 bases and J gave up 2 bases, with 9 bases separating them. Germline CDR1 is SGHAT and CDR2 is FQNNGV. This CDR3 is 13 amino acids long. The CDR3 region is CASSADSNTEAFF. The DNA of the CDR3 is TGTGCCAGCAGCGCGGACAGTAACACTGAAGCTTTCTTT.

This chain connects TRBV12-3 or TRBV12-4 to TRBJ2-7; 11 bases are shared with TRBD1. J was trimmed by 9 bases and V by 7 bases; bases with no gene match: 8. This CDR3 comprises 13 residues. CDR3 protein: CASNRDRGSTQYF. DNA for the CDR3: TGTGCCAGCAACCGGGACAGGGGGAGTACGCAGTACTTC.

V is TRBV29-1 and J is TRBJ2-2; tentative D call: TRBD2 (5 bases). The V gene's germline CDR1 is SQVTM and CDR2 ANQGSEA. The CDR3 totals 14 residues. Trimming shortened V by 7 bases and J by 0 bases, and 12 bases separated the two germline ends. The DNA of the CDR3 is TGCAGCGGGATGAGCGGAGCGAACACCGGGGAGCTGTTTTTT. Its translation: CSGMSGANTGELFF.

This clone was counted a few times. The chain uses TRBV5-5 and TRBJ2-2, with D unresolved. Germline values: CDR1 SGHKS, CDR2 YYEKEE (reference sequence). The CDR3 covers 17 residues. The ends were cut back, 0 bases at V and 0 bases at J, with 12 bases in the middle. CDR3 in DNA: TGTGCCAGCAGCTTGGCCGGGTGGGCCCCGAACACCGGGGAGCTGTTTTTT. Translation: CASSLAGWAPNTGELFF.

This sequence joins TRBV12-3 or TRBV12-4 and TRBJ2-7; 7 bases align to TRBD2. This CDR3 spans 13 amino acids. With V trimmed by 7 bases and J by 7 bases, 10 bases remained unmatched. The CDR3 nucleotides are TGTGCCAGCACCGTAGCGGGCGGGAGAGAGCAGTACTTC. It specifies CASTVAGGREQYF.

The chain uses TRBV11-3 and TRBJ2-7; 8 bases align to TRBD1. Germline V gene data show CDR1 as SGHNT and CDR2 as YENEEA. The CDR3 is made up of 13 amino acids. The ends lost 6 bases at V and 0 bases at J; junction bases unmatched: 1. CDR3 sequence reads: CASRDRDSYEQYF. CDR3 nucleotides: TGTGCCAGCAGGGACAGGGACTCCTACGAGCAGTACTTC.

The V and J genes are TRBV6-2 or TRBV6-3 and TRBJ2-7, with D perhaps TRBD1 (6 bases). CDR3 length equals 12 residues. Trimming shortened V by 5 bases and J by 4 bases, and 9 bases separated the two germline ends. Germline CDR1 reads MNHEY; CDR2 reads SVGEGT. CDR3 region: CASSPQGYEQYF. The CDR3 DNA sequence: TGTGCCAGCAGTCCACAGGGATACGAGCAGTACTTC.

The genes are TRBV30 and TRBJ1-4, with D possibly matching TRBD1 (6 bases). The V gene's germline CDR1 is GTSNPN and CDR2 SVGIG (reference sequence). V was clipped by 4 bases and J by 0 bases, with 18 bases between them. This CDR3 has 17 residues. This CDR3 reads CAWNWTAKVATNEKLFF. The CDR3 DNA reads TGTGCCTGGAATTGGACAGCTAAAGTTGCAACTAATGAAAAACTGTTTTTT. Using reference TRBV30 and TRBJ1-4 for the parts outside the CDR3, the full variable domain is SQTIHQWPATLVQPVGSPLSLECTVEGTSNPNLYWYRQAAGRGLQLLFYSVGIGQISSEVPQNLSASRPQDRQFILSSKKLLLSDSGFYLCAWNWTAKVATNEKLFFGSGTQLSVL.

The chain employs TRBV14 and TRBJ2-7, with TRBD2 identical over 10 bases. V lost 2 bases, J lost 0 bases, and 1 base stayed unmatched. The CDR3 length is 15 residues. Germline CDR1 is SGHDN and CDR2 is FVKESK. The CDR3 reads CASSQLAGVSYEQYF. The CDR3 DNA is TGTGCCAGCAGCCAACTAGCGGGGGTCTCCTACGAGCAGTACTTC.

This clone has only one observation. The V call is TRBV3-1 (or the pseudogene TRBV3-2), the J call TRBJ1-2; D might be TRBD1 (6 bases). Germline lookup yields CDR1 LGHDT and CDR2 YNNKEL (reference sequence). Between the trimmed V and J ends, which lost 0 bases and 7 bases, there was a span of 12 bases. This CDR3 contains 14 residues. The CDR3 DNA reads TGTGCCAGCAGCCAAGAGGTCAGGGGATCTGGCTACACCTTC. It translates to CASSQEVRGSGYTF.

The J gene is TRBJ1-1, the V gene TRBV29-1; no clear D. V was shortened by 4 bases and J by 0 bases, with 9 bases between the two germline ends. Looked up from germline, CDR1 is SQVTM and CDR2 is ANQGSEA. The CDR3 covers 13 residues. The CDR3 DNA follows: TGCAGCGTTGGGAGCGGGGTGAACACTGAAGCTTTCTTT. This translates into CSVGSGVNTEAFF. Full variable domain (remainder filled in from reference TRBV29-1 and TRBJ1-1): SAVISQKPSRDICQRGTSLTIQCQVDSQVTMMFWYRQQPGQSLTLIATANQGSEATYESGFVIDKFPISRPNLTFSTLTVSNMSPEDSSIYLCSVGSGVNTEAFFGQGTRLTVV.

J is TRBJ1-5 and V is TRBV5-6; 9 bases are shared with TRBD1. V lost 3 bases, J lost 6 bases, and 4 bases stayed unmatched. The CDR3 loop spans 14 amino acids. Germline V gene sequence: CDR1 SGHDT, CDR2 YYEEEE. Here the CDR3 reads CASSSRTGAQPQHF. In nucleotides, the CDR3 is TGTGCCAGCAGCTCTCGGACAGGGGCTCAGCCCCAGCATTTT. Full variable domain (rest looked up from reference TRBV5-6 and TRBJ1-5): DAGVTQSPTHLIKTRGQQVTLRCSPKSGHDTVSWYQQALGQGPQFIFQYYEEEERQRGNFPDRFSGHQFPNYSSELNVNALLLGDSALYLCASSSRTGAQPQHFGDGTRLSIL.

The V gene is TRBV4-2, the J gene TRBJ1-3, with 7 bases aligning to TRBD1. CDR1 is LGHNA, CDR2 YNFKEQ, per germline. The CDR3 has 16 amino acids. V trimming: 1 base; J trimming: 4 bases; junction bases outside the gene matches: 7. Written as DNA, the CDR3 is TGTGCCAGCAGCCAAGTCGAGGGGGCGATAGGAAACACCATATATTTT. Amino acid sequence: CASSQVEGAIGNTIYF.

The rearrangement links TRBV11-3 to TRBJ1-1; TRBD1 matches at 10 bases. Germline CDR1 is SGHNT and CDR2 is YENEEA. The CDR3 runs 12 residues. J gave up 11 bases and V 4 bases, and 4 bases lay outside the gene matches. The CDR3 protein is CASSSSDRGAFF. CDR3 nucleotide sequence: TGTGCCAGCAGCTCATCGGACAGGGGGGCTTTCTTT.

CDR3 residues: CASTGQGNSPLHF. The CDR3 coding sequence is TGTGCCAGCACCGGTCAGGGGAATTCACCCCTCCACTTT. The chain links TRBV6-5 to TRBJ1-6; D perhaps matches TRBD1 (6 bases). Germline V gene data show CDR1 as MNHEY and CDR2 as SVGAGI. The germline V and J ends were trimmed by 7 bases and 7 bases, with 11 bases remaining between them. This CDR3 has 13 residues.

The chain is built from TRBV18 and TRBJ2-7; 15 nucleotides match TRBD2. The CDR3 is 16 amino acids. Germline loops: CDR1 KGHSH, CDR2 LQKENI. The ends lost 3 bases at V and 3 bases at J; junction bases unmatched: 3. CDR3 sequence reads: CASSPLGLAGGYEQYF. The CDR3 DNA reads TGTGCCAGCTCACCCCTGGGACTAGCGGGAGGCTACGAGCAGTACTTC. The full variable domain, in which reference TRBV18 and TRBJ2-7 provide the parts outside the CDR3, is NAGVMQNPRHLVRRRGQEARLRCSPMKGHSHVYWYRQLPEEGLKFMVYLQKENIIDESGMPKERFSAEFPKEGPSILRIQQVVRGDSAAYFCASSPLGLAGGYEQYFGPGTRLTVT.

The chain links TRBV4-3 to TRBJ2-6; unclear D gene. The CDR3 has 15 amino acids. Germline V lookup: CDR1 LGHNA, CDR2 YSLEER. V gave up 0 bases and J gave up 0 bases, with 3 bases separating them. This CDR3 reads CASSQEGSGANVLTF. The CDR3 DNA reads as TGCGCCAGCAGCCAAGAGGGCTCTGGGGCCAACGTCCTGACTTTC.

The CDR3 sequence: CASKRGGSYNEQFF. CDR3 nucleotides: TGTGCCAGCAAAAGGGGAGGATCCTACAATGAGCAGTTCTTC. The chain has TRBV28 and TRBJ2-1; the D gene is possibly TRBD2 (6 bases). Germline CDR1 is MDHEN and CDR2 is SYDVKM. The CDR3 totals 14 residues. V lost 7 bases to trimming and J lost 1 base, with 11 bases between them.

The CDR3 reads CASSVRGMNTEAFF. The CDR3 nucleotides read TGTGCCAGCAGCGTTCGCGGAATGAACACTGAAGCTTTCTTT. The gene calls are TRBV9 and TRBJ1-1; D is undetermined. V lost 2 bases, J lost 0 bases, and 8 bases lay in between. The V gene's germline CDR1 is SGDLS and CDR2 YYNGEE. The CDR3 totals 14 residues. The complete variable domain, with remaining parts taken from reference TRBV9 and TRBJ1-1, reads DSGVTQTPKHLITATGQRVTLRCSPRSGDLSVYWYQQSLDQGLQFLIQYYNGEERAKGNILERFSAQQFPDLHSELNLSSLELGDSALYFCASSVRGMNTEAFFGQGTRLTVV.